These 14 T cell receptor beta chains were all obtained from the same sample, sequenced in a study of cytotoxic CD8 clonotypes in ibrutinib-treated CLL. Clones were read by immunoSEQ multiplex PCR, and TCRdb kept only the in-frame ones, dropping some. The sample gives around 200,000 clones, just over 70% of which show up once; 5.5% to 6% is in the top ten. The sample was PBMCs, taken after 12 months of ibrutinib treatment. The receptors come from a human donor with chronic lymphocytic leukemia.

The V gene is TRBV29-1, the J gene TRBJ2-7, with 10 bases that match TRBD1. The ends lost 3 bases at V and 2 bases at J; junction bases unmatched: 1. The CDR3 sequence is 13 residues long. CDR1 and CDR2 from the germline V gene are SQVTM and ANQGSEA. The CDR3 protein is CSVEGTGAYEQYF. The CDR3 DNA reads TGCAGCGTTGAGGGGACAGGGGCCTACGAGCAGTACTTC.

The CDR3 reads CASSAGMGDTQYF. DNA for the CDR3: TGTGCCAGCAGTGCAGGAATGGGAGATACGCAGTATTTT. The V and J genes are TRBV2 and TRBJ2-3; D not resolved. Germline loops: CDR1 SNHLY, CDR2 FYNNEI. The length of the CDR3 is 13 residues. The V end was cut by 4 bases, the J end by 5 bases, with 10 bases between.

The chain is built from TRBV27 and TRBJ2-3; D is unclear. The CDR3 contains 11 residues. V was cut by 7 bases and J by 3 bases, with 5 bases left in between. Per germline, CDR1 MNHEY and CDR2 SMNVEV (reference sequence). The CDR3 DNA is TGTGCCAGCAAGCGAACAGATACGCAGTATTTT. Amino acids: CASKRTDTQYF.

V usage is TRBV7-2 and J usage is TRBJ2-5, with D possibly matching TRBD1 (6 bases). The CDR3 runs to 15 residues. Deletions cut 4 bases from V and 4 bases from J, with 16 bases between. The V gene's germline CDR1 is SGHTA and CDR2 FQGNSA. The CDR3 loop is CASSSGHLKVETQYF. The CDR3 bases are TGTGCCAGCAGCTCGGGACACCTTAAGGTAGAGACCCAGTACTTC.

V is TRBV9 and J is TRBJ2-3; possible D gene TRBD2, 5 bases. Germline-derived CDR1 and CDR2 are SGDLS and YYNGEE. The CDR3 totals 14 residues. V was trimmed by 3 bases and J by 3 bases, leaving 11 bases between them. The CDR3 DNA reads TGTGCCAGCAGCGCCGACTTAGCGACAGATACGCAGTATTTT. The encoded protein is CASSADLATDTQYF.

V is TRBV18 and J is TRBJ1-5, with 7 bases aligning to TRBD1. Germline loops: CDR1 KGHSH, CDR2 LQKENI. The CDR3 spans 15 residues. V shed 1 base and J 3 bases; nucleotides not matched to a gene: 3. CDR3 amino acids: CASSPQGTDNQPQHF. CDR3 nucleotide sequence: TGTGCCAGCTCACCACAGGGGACAGACAATCAGCCCCAGCATTTT. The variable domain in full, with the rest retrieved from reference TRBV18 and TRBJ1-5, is NAGVMQNPRHLVRRRGQEARLRCSPMKGHSHVYWYRQLPEEGLKFMVYLQKENIIDESGMPKERFSAEFPKEGPSILRIQQVVRGDSAAYFCASSPQGTDNQPQHFGDGTRLSIL.

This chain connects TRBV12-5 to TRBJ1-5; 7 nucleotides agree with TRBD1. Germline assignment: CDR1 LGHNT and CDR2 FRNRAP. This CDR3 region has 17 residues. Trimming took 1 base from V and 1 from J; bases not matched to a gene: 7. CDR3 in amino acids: CASGLGRDSSSNQPQHF. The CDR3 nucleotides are TGTGCTAGTGGTTTGGGAAGGGACAGCTCCAGCAATCAGCCCCAGCATTTT. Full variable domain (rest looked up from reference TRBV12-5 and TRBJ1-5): DARVTQTPRHKVTEMGQEVTMRCQPILGHNTVFWYRQTMMQGLELLAYFRNRAPLDDSGMPKDRFSAEMPDATLATLKIQPSEPRDSAVYFCASGLGRDSSSNQPQHFGDGTRLSIL.

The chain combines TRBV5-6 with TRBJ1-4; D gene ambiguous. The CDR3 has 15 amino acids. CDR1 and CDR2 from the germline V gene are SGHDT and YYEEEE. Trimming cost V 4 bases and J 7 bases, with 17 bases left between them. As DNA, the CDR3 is TGTGCCAGCAGCCATGGCGGAGCGGGTGGTGAAAAACTGTTTTTT. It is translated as CASSHGGAGGEKLFF.

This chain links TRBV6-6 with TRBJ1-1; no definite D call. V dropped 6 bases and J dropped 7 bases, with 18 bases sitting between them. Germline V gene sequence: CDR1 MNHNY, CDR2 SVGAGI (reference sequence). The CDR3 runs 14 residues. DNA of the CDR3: TGTGCCAGCAGGCCATCGGGTCGAGATTTTGAAGCTTTCTTT. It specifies CASRPSGRDFEAFF.

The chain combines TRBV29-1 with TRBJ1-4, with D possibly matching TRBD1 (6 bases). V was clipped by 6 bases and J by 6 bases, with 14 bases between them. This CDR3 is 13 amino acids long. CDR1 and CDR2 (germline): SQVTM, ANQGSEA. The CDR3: CSVTSGADEKLFF. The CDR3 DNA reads TGCAGCGTCACATCAGGGGCGGATGAAAAACTGTTTTTT.

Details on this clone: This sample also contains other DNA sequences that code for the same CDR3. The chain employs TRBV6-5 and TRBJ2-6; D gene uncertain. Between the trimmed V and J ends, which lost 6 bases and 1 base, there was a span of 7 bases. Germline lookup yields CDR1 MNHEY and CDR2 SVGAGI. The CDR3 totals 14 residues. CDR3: CASSLRSGANVLTF. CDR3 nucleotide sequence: TGTGCCAGCAGCCTCAGGTCTGGGGCCAACGTCCTGACTTTC.

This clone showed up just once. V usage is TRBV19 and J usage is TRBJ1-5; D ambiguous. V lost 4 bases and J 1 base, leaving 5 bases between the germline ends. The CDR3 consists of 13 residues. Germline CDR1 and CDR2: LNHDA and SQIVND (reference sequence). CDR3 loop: CASSTQSNQPQHF. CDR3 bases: TGTGCCAGTAGTACCCAGAGCAATCAGCCCCAGCATTTT.

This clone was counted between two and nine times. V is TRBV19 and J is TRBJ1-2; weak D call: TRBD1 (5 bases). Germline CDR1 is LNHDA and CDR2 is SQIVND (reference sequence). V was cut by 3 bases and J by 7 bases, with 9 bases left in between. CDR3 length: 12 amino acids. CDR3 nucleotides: TGTGCCAGTAGTATCCAGGGAATTGGCTACACCTTC. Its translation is CASSIQGIGYTF.

The chain's CDR3 is CASSLRWETQYF. The CDR3 bases are TGTGCCAGCAGTTTGAGGTGGGAGACCCAGTACTTC. The chain recombines TRBV7-2 with TRBJ2-5; D gene unclear. V was trimmed by 6 bases and J by 5 bases, leaving 10 bases between them. The germline V gene has CDR1 SGHTA and CDR2 FQGNSA. This CDR3 spans 12 amino acids.